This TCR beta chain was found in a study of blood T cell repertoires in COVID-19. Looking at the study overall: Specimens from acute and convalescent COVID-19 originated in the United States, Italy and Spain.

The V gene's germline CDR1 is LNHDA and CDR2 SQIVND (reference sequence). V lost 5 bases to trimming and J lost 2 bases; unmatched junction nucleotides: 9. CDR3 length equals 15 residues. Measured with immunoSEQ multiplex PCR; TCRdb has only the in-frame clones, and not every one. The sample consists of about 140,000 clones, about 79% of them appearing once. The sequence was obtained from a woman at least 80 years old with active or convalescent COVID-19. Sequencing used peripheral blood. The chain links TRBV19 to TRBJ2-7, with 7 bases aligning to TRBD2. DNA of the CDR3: TGTGCCAGTAGTGGTGTGGCTAGCGGAACCTACGAGCAGTACTTC. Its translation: CASSGVASGTYEQYF.